A single sample is the source of the 9 T cell receptor beta chains below, sequenced in a study of shared clonotypes between healthy human individuals. CD8 cells regarded as naive lacked CD45RO, were positively chosen for CCR7, and omitted terminally differentiated effector memory CD45RA+ cells. TCRdb's table, derived via immunoSEQ multiplex PCR, lists solely in-frame clones and lacks some. The sample shows about 2.2 million clones, about 94% of them seen only once. Sequenced sample: naive CD8+ T cells from PBMCs. The origin of the receptors is a man younger than 30 in good health. Some clones in this sample may be carry-over from other donors' samples.

This sequence joins TRBV19 and TRBJ2-4, with 7 nucleotides matching TRBD1. CDR3 length equals 16 residues. J lost 3 bases, V lost 5 bases, and 10 bases had no gene match. The germline CDR1 and CDR2 sequences are LNHDA and SQIVND (reference sequence). The CDR3 loop is CASSSRQGRGKNIQYF. In nucleotides, the CDR3 is TGTGCCAGTAGTTCCCGACAGGGTCGAGGCAAAAACATTCAGTACTTC.

The chain employs TRBV4-2 and TRBJ2-1; D may be TRBD1 or TRBD2 (5 bases each). The germline V gene encodes CDR1 LGHNA and CDR2 YNFKEQ. V gave up 1 base and J gave up 5 bases, with 15 bases separating them. CDR3 length: 16 amino acids. The CDR3 sequence: CASSQAGTSYNNEQFF. CDR3 in DNA: TGTGCCAGCAGCCAAGCGGGGACCTCCTATAACAATGAGCAGTTCTTC.

The V call is TRBV5-1, the J call TRBJ2-2; tentative D call: TRBD1 (5 bases). Germline V CDR1 and CDR2: SGHRS, YFSETQ. This CDR3 region has 16 residues. The germline V and J ends were trimmed by 6 bases and 2 bases, with 17 bases remaining between them. The CDR3 reads CASTERQTSNTGELFF. As DNA, the CDR3 is TGCGCCAGCACCGAGAGACAGACATCTAACACCGGGGAGCTGTTTTTT.

The sample holds a few counts of this clone. The chain couples TRBV19 to TRBJ1-1; TRBD1 might be the D (5 bases). The CDR3 extends over 16 amino acids. Germline lookup yields CDR1 LNHDA and CDR2 SQIVND (reference sequence). V was trimmed by 7 bases and J by 5 bases, leaving 23 bases between them. Written as DNA, the CDR3 is TGTGCCAGTAAGAGCAGAACGGACAACCTCGGGACTGAAGCTTTCTTT. Protein: CASKSRTDNLGTEAFF.

Remarks on this clone: The same CDR3 is also encoded by other DNA sequences in this sample. The chain joins TRBV19 to TRBJ2-7; D call uncertain. Per the germline V gene, CDR1 is LNHDA and CDR2 is SQIVND (reference sequence). The CDR3 spans 13 residues. Trimming stripped 5 bases from V and 0 bases from J, with 8 bases between. In DNA, the CDR3 is TGTGCCAGTAGTGGCGGTTCCTCCTACGAGCAGTACTTC. Amino acids: CASSGGSSYEQYF. Based on the CDR3 plus reference TRBV19 and TRBJ2-7, the full variable domain is DGGITQSPKYLFRKEGQNVTLSCEQNLNHDAMYWYRQDPGQGLRLIYYSQIVNDFQKGDIAEGYSVSREKKESFPLTVTSAQKNPTAFYLCASSGGSSYEQYFGPGTRLTVT.

The chain recombines TRBV7-3 with TRBJ2-7; 10 positions agree with TRBD1. With 3 bases clipped from V and 0 bases from J, the junction kept 14 bases outside the gene matches. The V gene's germline CDR1 is SGHTA and CDR2 FQGTGA. The CDR3 consists of 19 residues. CDR3 coding DNA: TGTGCCAGCAGCTTCTTCCGGGACAGGGGTCTACTGACCTCCTACGAGCAGTACTTC. This translates into CASSFFRDRGLLTSYEQYF.

The CDR3 nucleotides read TGTGCCAGCAGTAACCAGGGACAGCAAGAGACCCAGTACTTC. Amino acids: CASSNQGQQETQYF. The chain combines TRBV6-5 with TRBJ2-5, with 7 bases matching TRBD1. This CDR3 region has 14 residues. With 5 bases clipped from V and 2 bases from J, the junction kept 5 bases outside the gene matches. Germline loops: CDR1 MNHEY, CDR2 SVGAGI.

The V and J genes are TRBV29-1 and TRBJ2-3; the match to TRBD2 covers 7 bases. Trimming took 4 bases from V and 4 from J; bases not matched to a gene: 8. CDR1 is SQVTM, CDR2 ANQGSEA, per germline. CDR3 length: 14 residues. The CDR3 loop is CSVGEGLRSDTQYF. CDR3 DNA: TGCAGCGTTGGGGAGGGCTTACGGTCAGATACGCAGTATTTT.

The chain employs TRBV5-6 and TRBJ1-2; possible D gene TRBD1, 5 bases. CDR1 is SGHDT and CDR2 is YYEEEE in the germline V gene. The CDR3 runs 15 residues. Trimming left V 4 bases short and J 4 bases short, with 17 bases between. The chain's CDR3 is CASSPSGTARYGYTF. CDR3 sequence (DNA): TGTGCCAGCAGCCCCTCCGGGACCGCACGCTATGGCTACACCTTC.